This entry lists 28 T cell receptor beta chains sequenced from one sample in a study of T cell responses to AZD1222 COVID-19 vaccine. TCRdb keeps only in-frame clones here, not all; method: immunoSEQ multiplex PCR. The sample consists of around 130,000 clones, roughly 85% of them appearing once. The input for sequencing was peripheral blood, taken on day 0 of AZD1222 vaccination. The origin of the receptors is an adult in good health.

The chain carries TRBV7-2 and TRBJ1-1; D gene ambiguous. The germline V and J ends were trimmed by 5 bases and 0 bases, with 10 bases remaining between them. Germline values: CDR1 SGHTA, CDR2 FQGNSA. The CDR3 covers 14 residues. CDR3 sequence: CASSPRLVNTEAFF. The DNA for the CDR3 is TGTGCCAGCAGCCCTCGCCTAGTGAACACTGAAGCTTTCTTT.

The V call is TRBV3-1 (or the pseudogene TRBV3-2), the J call TRBJ1-3, with D tentatively TRBD1 (6 bases). Trimming stripped 4 bases from V and 0 bases from J, with 19 bases between. The germline CDR1 and CDR2 sequences are LGHDT and YNNKEL (reference sequence). The CDR3 consists of 18 residues. The CDR3 region is CASSRHMTTGSSGNTIYF. CDR3 DNA sequence: TGTGCCAGCAGCCGTCATATGACGACAGGTAGCTCTGGAAACACCATATATTTT.

The V gene is TRBV20-1, the J gene TRBJ1-1, with D unclear. Germline V gives CDR1 DFQATT, CDR2 SNEGSKA (reference sequence). This CDR3 comprises 13 residues. With 3 bases removed from V and 4 bases from J, the gap between germline ends came to 12 bases. The DNA for the CDR3 is TGCAGTGCTAGTGAGGGAGGAAGCACTGAAGCTTTCTTT. Translated, it gives CSASEGGSTEAFF.

This clone was recorded once. In nucleotides, the CDR3 is TGCGCCAGCAGCTCCACCCCACAGGGAGCTGGAAACACCATATATTTT. Its protein is CASSSTPQGAGNTIYF. The V and J genes are TRBV5-1 and TRBJ1-3, with D perhaps TRBD1 (6 bases). CDR3 length equals 16 residues. Trimming shortened V by 3 bases and J by 2 bases, and 15 bases separated the two germline ends. The germline gives CDR1 SGHRS, CDR2 YFSETQ.

This clone was seen a single time. The chain carries TRBV6-5 and TRBJ1-2; 10 bases match TRBD1. The length of the CDR3 is 14 residues. The V gene's germline CDR1 is MNHEY and CDR2 SVGAGI. V shed 0 bases and J 8 bases; nucleotides not matched to a gene: 3. The CDR3 region is CASSYSGQGNGYTF. The CDR3 nucleotides read TGTGCCAGCAGTTACTCGGGACAGGGGAACGGCTACACCTTC.

This clone was counted a few times. V usage is TRBV6-2 or TRBV6-3 and J usage is TRBJ1-5, with 8 bases lining up with TRBD1. V dropped 5 bases and J dropped 3; count of bases not matched to a gene: 6. The CDR3 totals 15 residues. Germline values: CDR1 MNHEY, CDR2 SVGEGT. The CDR3, as DNA: TGTGCCAGCAGTCGTGCAGGGGGCTTCAATCAGCCCCAGCATTTT. It codes for CASSRAGGFNQPQHF.

The CDR3 DNA reads as TGTGCCAGCAGCCGGGGACTAGCGGGAGCCAAAAACATTCAGTACTTC. It translates to CASSRGLAGAKNIQYF. The chain recombines TRBV21-1 with TRBJ2-4; TRBD2 was called by the table and not checked on the DNA. TRBV21-1 is marked as a pseudogene. CDR3 length equals 16 residues.

The chain recombines TRBV15 with TRBJ2-3; D may be TRBD2 (5 bases). Between the trimmed V and J ends, which lost 1 base and 0 bases, there was a span of 17 bases. The germline V gene encodes CDR1 LNHNV and CDR2 YYDKDF (reference sequence). CDR3 length equals 18 residues. The DNA of the CDR3 is TGTGCCACCAGCAGAGTGCGTGAGGGCCGCGCCAGCACAGATACGCAGTATTTT. As protein: CATSRVREGRASTDTQYF.

The chain uses TRBV12-5 and TRBJ1-2; D is unresolved. CDR3 size: 10 residues. Germline CDR1 and CDR2: LGHNT and FRNRAP. V lost 7 bases to trimming and J lost 8 bases, with 8 bases between them. DNA for the CDR3: TGTGCTAGTGCGGTAACGGGCTACACCTTC. It specifies CASAVTGYTF.

This clone has a single count. The chain combines TRBV5-6 with TRBJ1-5; TRBD1 matches at 10 bases. CDR1 is SGHDT and CDR2 is YYEEEE in the germline V gene. The ends lost 2 bases at V and 4 bases at J; junction bases unmatched: 6. The length of the CDR3 is 16 residues. CDR3 amino acids: CASSFKVGQGNQPQHF. In nucleotides, the CDR3 is TGTGCCAGCAGCTTTAAAGTGGGACAGGGGAATCAGCCCCAGCATTTT. The whole variable domain, remainder taken from reference TRBV5-6 and TRBJ1-5, is DAGVTQSPTHLIKTRGQQVTLRCSPKSGHDTVSWYQQALGQGPQFIFQYYEEEERQRGNFPDRFSGHQFPNYSSELNVNALLLGDSALYLCASSFKVGQGNQPQHFGDGTRLSIL.

This chain uses TRBV2 with TRBJ1-5; tentative D call: TRBD1 (6 bases). This CDR3 has 16 residues. The germline V gene has CDR1 SNHLY and CDR2 FYNNEI. V was shortened by 4 bases and J by 3 bases, with 16 bases between the two germline ends. Here the CDR3 reads CASSGFFRGINQPQHF. The CDR3 nucleotides read TGTGCCAGCAGTGGGTTTTTCAGGGGTATCAATCAGCCCCAGCATTTT.

The chain joins TRBV7-6 to TRBJ2-5, with TRBD2 matching over 8 bases. The CDR3 sequence is 15 residues long. Germline-derived CDR1 and CDR2 are SGHVS and FNYEAQ. The V and J ends lost 2 bases and 4 bases, in that order; junction bases with no gene match: 6. This CDR3 is CASSLSGGRGETQYF. The DNA for the CDR3 is TGTGCCAGCAGCTTAAGCGGGGGCAGAGGAGAGACCCAGTACTTC.

The J gene is TRBJ1-5, the V gene TRBV24-1; D is ambiguous. V was shortened by 4 bases and J by 0 bases, with 6 bases between the two germline ends. The CDR3 is 14 amino acids. CDR1 and CDR2 (germline): KGHDR, SFDVKD. This CDR3 reads CATSDPSSNQPQHF. The CDR3 region has the DNA TGTGCCACCAGTGACCCAAGTAGCAATCAGCCCCAGCATTTT.

The J gene is TRBJ1-1, the V gene TRBV12-5, with D perhaps TRBD1 (6 bases). Trimming left V 2 bases short and J 0 bases short, with 22 bases between. CDR3 length: 19 amino acids. Germline assignment: CDR1 LGHNT and CDR2 FRNRAP. The DNA of the CDR3 is TGTGCTAGTGGTTTGTCCCACACCCCCAGGGCAGGGGTGAACACTGAAGCTTTCTTT. Translation gives CASGLSHTPRAGVNTEAFF.

The chain links TRBV18 to TRBJ2-2; TRBD2 matches 7 bases. This CDR3 has 17 amino acids. Germline CDR1 KGHSH, CDR2 LQKENI. V was clipped by 3 bases and J by 1 base; unmatched bases: 8. CDR3 residues: CASSPQGPSGNTGELFF. CDR3 in DNA: TGTGCCAGCTCACCCCAAGGACCTAGCGGGAACACCGGGGAGCTGTTTTTT.

The chain is built from TRBV6-5 and TRBJ2-5; D unclear. CDR1 and CDR2 (germline): MNHEY, SVGAGI. This CDR3 contains 13 residues. Deletions cut 6 bases from V and 0 bases from J, with 8 bases between. The CDR3 sequence: CASSGTDQETQYF. The CDR3 nucleotides read TGTGCCAGCAGCGGAACAGACCAAGAGACCCAGTACTTC.

The chain combines TRBV28 with TRBJ1-2, with 7 bases lining up with TRBD1. V dropped 5 bases and J dropped 2; count of bases not matched to a gene: 5. CDR1 is MDHEN, CDR2 SYDVKM, per germline. The CDR3 runs 14 residues. The CDR3 DNA reads TGTGCCAGCAGTCTTGGACAGGCGAACTATGGCTACACCTTC. It is translated as CASSLGQANYGYTF.

The gene calls are TRBV9 and TRBJ2-1; TRBD2 aligns across 15 bases. Germline assignment: CDR1 SGDLS and CDR2 YYNGEE. With 0 bases clipped from V and 8 bases from J, the junction kept 3 bases outside the gene matches. The CDR3 loop spans 16 amino acids. The CDR3 DNA sequence: TGTGCCAGCAGCGTAGGAGGGACTAGCGGGAGGTATGAGCAGTTCTTC. This sequence encodes CASSVGGTSGRYEQFF.

This clone was seen a handful of times. CDR3 in DNA: TGTGCCAGCAGTCCTGGTCTTCGGCCCCAGCATTTT. This codes for CASSPGLRPQHF. The J gene is TRBJ1-5, the V gene TRBV28; D uncertain. Germline values: CDR1 MDHEN, CDR2 SYDVKM. V was shortened by 5 bases and J by 9 bases, with 11 bases between the two germline ends. There are 12 residues in the CDR3.

This rearrangement joins TRBV4-3 to TRBJ2-3; 14 positions match TRBD2. Germline lookup yields CDR1 LGHNA and CDR2 YSLEER. The CDR3 extends over 18 amino acids. Losses at the gene ends were 1 base for V and 4 bases for J; bases not matched to a gene: 7. In DNA, the CDR3 is TGCGCCAGCAGCCAAGTTGGGACTAGCGGGAGAGGAGCAGATACGCAGTATTTT. This gives the protein CASSQVGTSGRGADTQYF.

The chain employs TRBV5-1 and TRBJ1-1, with 8 bases matching TRBD1. The CDR3 is 11 residues long. CDR1 is SGHRS, CDR2 YFSETQ, per germline. J was trimmed by 6 bases and V by 8 bases; bases with no gene match: 3. The CDR3 protein is CARDRVPEAFF. CDR3 DNA: TGCGCCAGGGACAGGGTTCCTGAAGCTTTCTTT. Using reference TRBV5-1 and TRBJ1-1 for the parts outside the CDR3, the full variable domain is KAGVTQTPRYLIKTRGQQVTLSCSPISGHRSVSWYQQTPGQGLQFLFEYFSETQRNKGNFPGRFSGRQFSNSRSEMNVSTLELGDSALYLCARDRVPEAFFGQGTRLTVV.

The V gene is TRBV6-5, the J gene TRBJ2-3; a possible D gene is TRBD2 (5 bases). V gave up 6 bases and J gave up 6 bases, with 16 bases separating them. The CDR3 has 14 amino acids. Germline V CDR1 and CDR2: MNHEY, SVGAGI. CDR3: CASRSNLPSDTQYF. The CDR3 DNA is TGTGCCAGCAGATCTAACCTCCCTAGCGATACGCAGTATTTT.

The chain employs TRBV7-9 and TRBJ1-3; TRBD1 aligns across 10 bases. Germline V gives CDR1 SEHNR, CDR2 FQNEAQ (reference sequence). This CDR3 spans 16 amino acids. The ends lost 5 bases at V and 3 bases at J; junction bases unmatched: 7. The CDR3 reads CASSPTGGENGNTIYF. CDR3 nucleotide sequence: TGTGCCAGCAGCCCGACAGGGGGCGAGAATGGAAACACCATATATTTT.

The V and J genes are TRBV9 and TRBJ1-1, with a weak D call TRBD1 (6 bases). CDR3 length equals 14 residues. V dropped 4 bases and J dropped 6 bases, with 16 bases sitting between them. Germline-derived CDR1 and CDR2 are SGDLS and YYNGEE. The CDR3 bases are TGTGCCAGCAGCCCCCGGGACATGTTAGCTGAAGCTTTCTTT. This codes for CASSPRDMLAEAFF.

The chain is built from TRBV5-1 and TRBJ1-4, with TRBD1 identical over 9 bases. The CDR3 spans 15 residues. V lost 4 bases and J lost 8; bases outside the gene matches: 9. Germline assignment: CDR1 SGHRS and CDR2 YFSETQ. CDR3 coding DNA: TGCGCCAGCAGCAGGACAGGGGAGGCGGGAGAAAAACTGTTTTTT. Translating gives CASSRTGEAGEKLFF.

This sequence joins TRBV11-2 and TRBJ1-1; D call uncertain. The V end was cut by 0 bases, the J end by 0 bases, with 14 bases between. The CDR3 loop spans 17 amino acids. The germline V gene encodes CDR1 SGHAT and CDR2 FQNNGV. The CDR3 DNA reads as TGTGCCAGCAGCTTAGATCATCGTCCGGGGTTGAACACTGAAGCTTTCTTT. Translated, it gives CASSLDHRPGLNTEAFF.

The chain links TRBV19 to TRBJ1-3; 9 bases are a match to TRBD1. This CDR3 region has 16 residues. Germline V lookup: CDR1 LNHDA, CDR2 SQIVND (reference sequence). Germline trimming cut 7 bases from V and 4 bases from J; bases unmatched to any gene: 11. As DNA, the CDR3 is TGTGCCAGTAAGGACAGGGGCCTCGGCGTGGGAAACACCATATATTTT. This encodes CASKDRGLGVGNTIYF.

The J gene is TRBJ1-5, the V gene TRBV4-1; D ambiguous. V lost 4 bases, J lost 4 bases, and 11 bases lay in between. The CDR3 is 14 residues long. Germline CDR1 and CDR2: MGHRA and YSYEKL. In nucleotides, the CDR3 is TGCGCCAGCAGCCTAGAGGAGAGAAATCAGCCCCAGCATTTT. It encodes CASSLEERNQPQHF.